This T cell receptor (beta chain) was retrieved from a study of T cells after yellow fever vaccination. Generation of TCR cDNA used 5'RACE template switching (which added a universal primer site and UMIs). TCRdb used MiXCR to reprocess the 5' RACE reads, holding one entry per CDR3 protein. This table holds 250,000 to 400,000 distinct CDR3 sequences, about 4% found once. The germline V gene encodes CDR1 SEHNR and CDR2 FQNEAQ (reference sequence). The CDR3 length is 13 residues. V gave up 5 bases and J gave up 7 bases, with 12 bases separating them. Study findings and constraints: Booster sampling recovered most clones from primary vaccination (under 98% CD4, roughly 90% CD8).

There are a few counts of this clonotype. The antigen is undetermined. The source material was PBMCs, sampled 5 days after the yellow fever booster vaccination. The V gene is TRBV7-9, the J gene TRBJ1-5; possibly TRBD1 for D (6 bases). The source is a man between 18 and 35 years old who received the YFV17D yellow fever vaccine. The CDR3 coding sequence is TGTGCCAGCAGCGCCAGGGGCGGGCAGCCCCAGCATTTT. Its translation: CASSARGGQPQHF.